This T cell receptor (beta chain) was profiled in a study of blood T cell repertoires in COVID-19. On the study more broadly: Acute-phase and convalescent COVID-19 samples originated in the United States, Italy and Spain. T cells, B-cell-depleted T cells, or PBMCs provided the cDNA or gDNA that served as material.

In the source study's methods: Nucleated cell counts were estimated from reference gene primer amplification. The protocol was immunoSEQ multiplex PCR, while the TCRdb copy is restricted to in-frame clones and leaves out a portion. The V and J calls and clone size come from that table; D and trimming were worked out from the DNA. In the table there are 120,000 or so clones, about 80% of which are singletons. The receptor was derived from a man aged 55-75 years with acute or convalescent COVID-19. What was sequenced was peripheral blood.

The CDR3 DNA is TGCGCCAGCAGCTCACCCGCACGTGGGACTAGCGGTGCCTACGAGCAGTACTTC. Residues: CASSSPARGTSGAYEQYF. This chain connects TRBV5-1 to TRBJ2-7, with 11 nucleotides matching TRBD2. V lost 3 bases, J lost 2 bases, and 13 bases stayed unmatched. Germline V gives CDR1 SGHRS, CDR2 YFSETQ. CDR3 length equals 18 residues.